Following are 10 T cell receptor beta chains from one sample sequenced in a study of metastatic and nonmetastatic thyroid tumors. The entire patient cohort was treatment-naive prior to thyroid surgery. TCRdb re-analyzed the PCR reads using MiXCR. This table holds approximately 23,000 clones, 23% found once. The sequenced sample consisted of blood. The receptors derive from a male donor with papillary thyroid cancer or a benign thyroid nodule (not recorded which). Some clones in this sample may be carry-over from other donors' samples.

The V call is TRBV6-2 or TRBV6-3, the J call TRBJ2-1, with a possible D match to TRBD2 (6 bases). The CDR3 spans 16 residues. Trimming left V 8 bases short and J 7 bases short, with 24 bases between. Germline CDR1 reads MNHEY; CDR2 reads SVGEGT. In nucleotides, the CDR3 is TGTGCCAGCCGGGCTAGCGTCATTTATTTTGTGAATGAGCAGTTCTTC. Protein sequence: CASRASVIYFVNEQFF.

Many counts were recorded for this clone. The chain carries TRBV28 and TRBJ1-2, with D unclear. V lost 6 bases and J 2 bases, leaving 22 bases between the germline ends. The germline gives CDR1 MDHEN, CDR2 SYDVKM. The CDR3 spans 17 residues. CDR3 in DNA: TGTGCCAGCAGCCCTCTCCCGCCTTATGACTTGAACTATGGCTACACCTTC. Translation gives CASSPLPPYDLNYGYTF.

In this sample, this clone turned up many times. The rearrangement links TRBV19 to TRBJ2-3; TRBD1 is a possible D gene (6 bases). The V end lost 5 bases, the J end lost 4 bases, and 16 bases lay between the germline ends. This CDR3 has 15 amino acids. Germline CDR1 LNHDA, CDR2 SQIVND (reference sequence). The CDR3 loop is CASSWGTQRADTQYF. CDR3 in DNA: TGTGCCAGTAGTTGGGGGACACAGAGAGCAGATACGCAGTATTTT. Drawing the rest from reference TRBV19 and TRBJ2-3, the complete variable domain is DGGITQSPKYLFRKEGQNVTLSCEQNLNHDAMYWYRQDPGQGLRLIYYSQIVNDFQKGDIAEGYSVSREKKESFPLTVTSAQKNPTAFYLCASSWGTQRADTQYFGPGTRLTVL.

This clone was seen repeatedly, ten times or more. The gene calls are TRBV7-6 and TRBJ2-3; maybe TRBD2 (5 bases). In germline, CDR1 is SGHVS, CDR2 FNYEAQ. V was pared by 1 base and J by 2 bases, with 19 bases between. This CDR3 region has 18 residues. CDR3 nucleotides: TGTGCCAGCAGCTTAGTTTTTGTGTCTAGCCTTAACACAGATACGCAGTATTTT. It is translated as CASSLVFVSSLNTDTQYF.

The table lists this clone with many counts. This chain joins TRBV20-1 and TRBJ1-2; D possibly corresponds to TRBD1 (6 bases). Germline V gives CDR1 DFQATT, CDR2 SNEGSKA (reference sequence). The CDR3 is 14 residues long. Trimming removed 0 bases at V and 4 bases at J, with 12 bases between. Written as DNA, the CDR3 is TGCAGTGCTAGAGATGGGGGGCGCGGCTATGGCTACACCTTC. Translated: CSARDGGRGYGYTF.

The V call is TRBV10-1, the J call TRBJ2-1; unclear D gene. Trimming took off 8 bases at V and 1 base at J, with 9 bases between the two ends. Germline CDR1 and CDR2: WNHNN and SYGVQD (reference sequence). CDR3 size: 13 residues. The DNA for the CDR3 is TGCGCCAGCGAAGCGATTTCCTACAATGAGCAGTTCTTC. This codes for CASEAISYNEQFF.

The table lists this clone with many counts. This chain connects TRBV4-2 to TRBJ2-7, with TRBD2 identical over 14 bases. CDR1 LGHNA and CDR2 YNFKEQ come from the germline V gene. The CDR3 has 20 amino acids. V shed 4 bases, J shed 2 bases, and the junction held 16 bases outside the gene matches. The CDR3 coding sequence is TGTGCCAGCAGCCCCCGCCGCCCGGGACTAGCGGGAGCCGAGACCTACGAGCAGTACTTC. This sequence encodes CASSPRRPGLAGAETYEQYF.

V and J are TRBV6-2 or TRBV6-3 and TRBJ1-1, with TRBD1 identical over 9 bases. CDR3 size: 19 residues. Germline-derived CDR1 and CDR2 are MNHEY and SVGEGT. V was pared by 0 bases and J by 3 bases, with 14 bases of the junction left unmatched. In DNA, the CDR3 is TGTGCCAGCAGTTACTCGATATCGGGGACAGGGAGTGAGGACACTGAAGCTTTCTTT. This translates into CASSYSISGTGSEDTEAFF.

The V call is TRBV5-1, the J call TRBJ2-5, with 9 bases fitting TRBD2. From germline, CDR1 is SGHRS and CDR2 YFSETQ. Losses at the gene ends were 2 bases for V and 2 bases for J; bases not matched to a gene: 4. This CDR3 has 15 amino acids. CDR3 DNA: TGCGCCAGCAGCTTAAGGGCGGGGGGGCAAGAGACCCAGTACTTC. It translates to CASSLRAGGQETQYF.

This clone was observed a few times. The chain joins TRBV19 to TRBJ2-1; D remains ambiguous. Looked up from germline, CDR1 is LNHDA and CDR2 is SQIVND (reference sequence). Between the trimmed V and J ends, which lost 1 base and 0 bases, there was a span of 7 bases. The CDR3 covers 15 residues. The CDR3 DNA is TGTGCCAGTAGTATAGGAGTGAGCTCCTACAATGAGCAGTTCTTC. It encodes CASSIGVSSYNEQFF.